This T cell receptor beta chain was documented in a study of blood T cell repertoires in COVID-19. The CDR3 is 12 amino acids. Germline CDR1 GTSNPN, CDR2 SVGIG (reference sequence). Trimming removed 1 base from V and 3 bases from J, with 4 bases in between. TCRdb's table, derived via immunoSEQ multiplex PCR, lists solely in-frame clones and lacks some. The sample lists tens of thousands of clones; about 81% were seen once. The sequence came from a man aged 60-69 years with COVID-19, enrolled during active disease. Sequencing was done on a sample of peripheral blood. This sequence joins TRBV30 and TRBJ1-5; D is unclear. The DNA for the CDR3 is TGTGCCTGGAGTGATTACAATCAGCCCCAGCATTTT. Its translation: CAWSDYNQPQHF.